This T cell receptor (beta chain) was captured in a study of TIL therapy for anti-PD-1-resistant metastatic lung cancer. Study as a whole: Median tumor PD-L1 proportion score was approximately 6.3%. Median tumor mutation burden was under 1.9 mutations per megabase. Study-wide results and limits: This highly selected cohort may not generalize to typical lung cancer patients. Compared with baseline intratumoral T cells, expanded TIL cultures were more clonal and less diverse (approximately 6.6% vs 31%).

Sequencing used immunoSEQ v3. Sequenced by immunoSEQ multiplex PCR; TCRdb stores in-frame clones only, minus some. The sample holds approximately 95,000 clones, just over 65% seen once. On this clone itself: Its target is unknown.

Time point denoted: pre-treatment sample, taken before nivolumab and TIL therapy. Most excised metastases sampled were pleural nodules or supraclavicular lymph nodes. The clonotype originates from a person between 25 and 79 years old with non-small cell lung cancer. This material consisted of tumor tissue, taken at baseline.

CDR3 nucleotides: TGTGCCAGCAGTTACGGGACAGGGACCATATATTTT. Translated, it gives CASSYGTGTIYF. The rearrangement links TRBV6-5 to TRBJ1-3, with 9 positions matching TRBD1. This CDR3 is 12 amino acids long. Germline assignment: CDR1 MNHEY and CDR2 SVGAGI. V gave up 2 bases and J gave up 10 bases; unmatched junction bases: 0.